Listed here are 22 T cell receptor beta chains from one sample, sequenced in a study of cytomegalovirus exposure and HLA in healthy donors. The PCR made use of 60 Vbeta and 13 Jbeta primers. TCRdb's copy holds only in-frame clones and misses some; the assay was immunoSEQ multiplex PCR. Here the sample spans over 100,000 clones, roughly three quarters being singletons. Source material: PBMCs. The receptors come from a woman in her forties or fifties in good health and CMV-seropositive.

The chain recombines TRBV25-1 with TRBJ2-7; the match to TRBD2 covers 7 bases. The length of the CDR3 is 14 residues. Germline-derived CDR1 and CDR2 are MGHDK and SYGVNS. V dropped 5 bases and J dropped 6; count of bases not matched to a gene: 10. The CDR3 coding sequence is TGTGCCAGCAGTCCCAGCGGGGATCTCTTCGAGCAGTACTTC. Protein sequence: CASSPSGDLFEQYF.

The V gene is TRBV7-9, the J gene TRBJ2-7, with 10 nucleotides matching TRBD1. J was trimmed by 12 bases and V by 5 bases; bases with no gene match: 7. The CDR3 is 12 residues long. Germline CDR1 and CDR2: SEHNR and FQNEAQ (reference sequence). The CDR3 DNA reads as TGTGCCAGCAGCCCCGGGACAGGGGCCTGGTACTTC. It encodes CASSPGTGAWYF.

This chain joins TRBV5-1 and TRBJ2-7, with a weak D call TRBD2 (7 bases). The germline gives CDR1 SGHRS, CDR2 YFSETQ. V was pared by 2 bases and J by 0 bases, with 12 bases between. The CDR3 runs to 15 residues. Here the CDR3 reads CASSFGGGSSYEQYF. DNA for the CDR3: TGCGCCAGCAGCTTTGGCGGGGGCTCCTCCTACGAGCAGTACTTC. Filled out from reference TRBV5-1 and TRBJ2-7, the complete variable domain reads KAGVTQTPRYLIKTRGQQVTLSCSPISGHRSVSWYQQTPGQGLQFLFEYFSETQRNKGNFPGRFSGRQFSNSRSEMNVSTLELGDSALYLCASSFGGGSSYEQYFGPGTRLTVT.

The chain is built from TRBV2 and TRBJ2-7, with D hard to call. The germline V gene encodes CDR1 SNHLY and CDR2 FYNNEI. This CDR3 has 13 residues. Trimming stripped 4 bases from V and 2 bases from J, with 9 bases between. The CDR3 bases are TGTGCCAGCAGTGCCACACCAACCTACGAGCAGTACTTC. This gives the protein CASSATPTYEQYF.

Points on this clone: Germline is not matched at one junction end, which may reflect a read error. This sequence joins TRBV27 and TRBJ2-6; D is possibly TRBD1 (6 bases). Germline lookup yields CDR1 MNHEY and CDR2 SMNVEV (reference sequence). This CDR3 region has 15 residues. CDR3 nucleotides: TGTGCCAGCAGTTTTGTGGGGGCTGGGGCCAACGGCCTGACTTTC. It is translated as CASSFVGAGANGLTF.

The chain recombines TRBV5-5 with TRBJ2-7; weak D call: TRBD2 (6 bases). The length of the CDR3 is 15 residues. Germline CDR1 reads SGHKS; CDR2 reads YYEKEE (reference sequence). With 2 bases removed from V and 0 bases from J, the gap between germline ends came to 12 bases. CDR3: CASSLDPGSSYEQYF. The CDR3, as DNA: TGTGCCAGCAGCTTAGATCCCGGGAGCTCCTACGAGCAGTACTTC.

The CDR3 DNA is TGTGCCAGTAGTATTGGGGGAGGGTCGGAGACCCAGTACTTC. Residues: CASSIGGGSETQYF. The J gene is TRBJ2-5, the V gene TRBV19; the match to TRBD2 covers 7 bases. This CDR3 is 14 amino acids long. Germline values: CDR1 LNHDA, CDR2 SQIVND (reference sequence). V gave up 3 bases and J gave up 5 bases; unmatched junction bases: 6. Based on the CDR3 plus reference TRBV19 and TRBJ2-5, the full variable domain is DGGITQSPKYLFRKEGQNVTLSCEQNLNHDAMYWYRQDPGQGLRLIYYSQIVNDFQKGDIAEGYSVSREKKESFPLTVTSAQKNPTAFYLCASSIGGGSETQYFGPGTRLLVL.

This clone was observed a few times. CDR3 loop: CASSSIVRWTNQETQYF. The DNA of the CDR3 is TGTGCCAGCAGCTCGATCGTTAGGTGGACAAACCAAGAGACCCAGTACTTC. J is TRBJ2-5 and V is TRBV5-6; D might be TRBD1 (5 bases). The V end was cut by 3 bases, the J end by 0 bases, with 18 bases between. Germline V CDR1 and CDR2: SGHDT, YYEEEE. The CDR3 is 17 residues long.

The chain carries TRBV19 and TRBJ2-7, with 11 bases aligning to TRBD2. The CDR3 has 15 residues. In germline, CDR1 is LNHDA, CDR2 SQIVND (reference sequence). V lost 4 bases, J lost 5 bases, and 7 bases stayed unmatched. CDR3: CASSTLTSGIHEQYF. CDR3 coding DNA: TGTGCCAGTAGTACGCTGACTAGCGGGATCCACGAGCAGTACTTC.

V usage is TRBV7-9 and J usage is TRBJ1-1; weak D call: TRBD1 (5 bases). The germline V gene encodes CDR1 SEHNR and CDR2 FQNEAQ (reference sequence). CDR3 length equals 14 residues. Deletions cut 4 bases from V and 6 bases from J, with 15 bases between. In DNA form, the CDR3 reads TGTGCCAGCAGCTACTTTGGGGCCCGGGCTGAAGCTTTCTTT. It is translated as CASSYFGARAEAFF. Supplemented by reference TRBV7-9 and TRBJ1-1, the full variable domain reads DTGVSQNPRHKITKRGQNVTFRCDPISEHNRLYWYRQTLGQGPEFLTYFQNEAQLEKSRLLSDRFSAERPKGSFSTLEIQRTEQGDSAMYLCASSYFGARAEAFFGQGTRLTVV.

The chain has TRBV11-2 and TRBJ2-7; possible D gene TRBD1, 6 bases. The CDR3 consists of 15 residues. Germline lookup yields CDR1 SGHAT and CDR2 FQNNGV. With 2 bases removed from V and 5 bases from J, the gap between germline ends came to 16 bases. CDR3 in DNA: TGTGCCAGCAGCTTACGCGGACAGAGTTTTAACGAGCAGTACTTC. As protein: CASSLRGQSFNEQYF.

This chain connects TRBV5-1 to TRBJ2-7, with D unclear. The V end was cut by 0 bases, the J end by 0 bases, with 4 bases between. Looked up from germline, CDR1 is SGHRS and CDR2 is YFSETQ. CDR3 length: 13 residues. In DNA, the CDR3 is TGCGCCAGCAGCTTGGCCAGCTCCTACGAGCAGTACTTC. It specifies CASSLASSYEQYF.

This clone has more than one count but fewer than ten. The V gene is TRBV2, the J gene TRBJ1-5; 9 bases are a match to TRBD1. CDR3 length equals 16 residues. V shed 3 bases, J shed 1 base, and the junction held 4 bases outside the gene matches. Germline V gene lookup returns CDR1 SNHLY and CDR2 FYNNEI. The CDR3 sequence is CASSDQTGGSNQPQHF. The DNA of the CDR3 is TGTGCCAGCAGTGACCAGACAGGGGGGAGCAATCAGCCCCAGCATTTT.

The CDR3 region is CASSLGGTSGFEQFF. In nucleotides, the CDR3 is TGTGCCAGCAGCTTGGGGGGGACTAGCGGCTTCGAGCAGTTCTTC. The J gene is TRBJ2-1, the V gene TRBV5-4, with 11 bases matching TRBD2. V was pared by 0 bases and J by 10 bases, with 6 bases of the junction left unmatched. Per the germline V gene, CDR1 is SGHNT and CDR2 is YYREEE (reference sequence). CDR3 length equals 15 residues.

The gene calls are TRBV27 and TRBJ1-1; maybe TRBD1 (5 bases). V lost 7 bases and J 6 bases, leaving 15 bases between the germline ends. The CDR3 consists of 13 residues. CDR1 is MNHEY and CDR2 is SMNVEV in the germline V gene (reference sequence). The CDR3 nucleotides are TGTGCCAGCATCCCCCGCGGGGGGGCTGAAGCTTTCTTT. This gives the protein CASIPRGGAEAFF.

The chain has TRBV4-1 and TRBJ2-2; TRBD2 matches 7 bases. Germline CDR1 reads MGHRA; CDR2 reads YSYEKL. The CDR3 totals 18 residues. Unmatched junction bases numbered 11, after V lost 1 base and J lost 3 bases. This CDR3 is CASSQALRRTRDTGELFF. CDR3 sequence (DNA): TGCGCCAGCAGCCAAGCTCTCCGGAGGACTAGGGACACCGGGGAGCTGTTTTTT.

In its sample, this clone was seen once. V gene TRBV11-2 combines with J gene TRBJ2-3; TRBD1 agrees at 8 bases. The trim removed 7 bases at V and 1 base at J, leaving 7 bases unmatched. Germline V CDR1 and CDR2: SGHAT, FQNNGV. This CDR3 region has 15 residues. The chain's CDR3 is CASTRQGLGTDTQYF. In DNA, the CDR3 is TGTGCCAGCACCCGACAGGGGCTAGGCACAGATACGCAGTATTTT.

The rearrangement joins TRBV7-2 to TRBJ1-4; D perhaps matches TRBD1 (6 bases). The CDR3 has 14 residues. CDR1 is SGHTA, CDR2 FQGNSA, per germline. V was pared by 4 bases and J by 7 bases, with 13 bases between. CDR3 DNA sequence: TGTGCCAGCAGCTCACAGGGAAGAAGTGAAAAACTGTTTTTT. Residues: CASSSQGRSEKLFF.

V and J are TRBV10-2 and TRBJ2-3; D is unclear. Germline V gene sequence: CDR1 WSHSY, CDR2 SAAADI. Deletions cut 2 bases from V and 4 bases from J, with 10 bases between. The CDR3 is 14 residues long. CDR3 DNA sequence: TGCGCCAGCAGTGAGGCGAGGAGCGCAGATACGCAGTATTTT. It is translated as CASSEARSADTQYF.

The CDR3 sequence is CASSLGGGAFF. For the CDR3, the DNA is TGTGCCAGCAGCTTGGGAGGAGGAGCTTTCTTT. This rearrangement joins TRBV7-2 to TRBJ1-1; D is unclear. V was clipped by 3 bases and J by 10 bases, with 9 bases between them. The V gene's germline CDR1 is SGHTA and CDR2 FQGNSA. This CDR3 is built from 11 residues.

V is TRBV10-3 and J is TRBJ1-1; possible D gene TRBD1, 5 bases. The ends were cut back, 2 bases at V and 4 bases at J, with 11 bases in the middle. Germline V gene lookup returns CDR1 ENHRY and CDR2 SYGVKD. The CDR3 covers 14 residues. DNA of the CDR3: TGTGCCATCAGTGAGGGGGAAAGGGGCACTGAAGCTTTCTTT. This codes for CAISEGERGTEAFF.

V and J are TRBV4-3 and TRBJ1-1, with 7 bases that match TRBD1. Germline CDR1 and CDR2: LGHNA and YSLEER. V lost 1 base, J lost 1 base, and 6 bases stayed unmatched. The CDR3 is 16 amino acids. Here the CDR3 DNA reads TGCGCCAGCAGCCAAGTCGGACAGGCGGGGAACACTGAAGCTTTCTTT. Translation gives CASSQVGQAGNTEAFF.